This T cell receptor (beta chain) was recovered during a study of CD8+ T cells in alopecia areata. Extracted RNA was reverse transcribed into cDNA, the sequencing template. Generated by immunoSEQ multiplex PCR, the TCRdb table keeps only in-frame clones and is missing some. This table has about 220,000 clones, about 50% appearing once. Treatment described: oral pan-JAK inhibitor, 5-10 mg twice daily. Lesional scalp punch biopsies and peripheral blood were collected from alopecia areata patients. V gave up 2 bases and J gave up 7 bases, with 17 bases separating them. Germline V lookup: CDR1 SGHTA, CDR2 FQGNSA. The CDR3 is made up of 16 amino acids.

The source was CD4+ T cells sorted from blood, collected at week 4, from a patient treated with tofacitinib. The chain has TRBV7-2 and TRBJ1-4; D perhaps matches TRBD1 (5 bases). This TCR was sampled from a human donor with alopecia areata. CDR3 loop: CASSLIGGGLGEKLFF. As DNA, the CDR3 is TGTGCCAGCAGCTTAATCGGCGGGGGATTGGGTGAAAAACTGTTTTTT.